Shown below are 28 T cell receptor beta chains from a single sample sequenced in a study of glioma-infiltrating T cells. Amplification of TCR alpha and beta CDR3 regions from RNA used iRepertoire nested multiplex PCR. TCRdb redid the calling of the multiplex PCR reads with MiXCR, one entry per CDR3 protein. The sample contains about 400,000 distinct CDR3 sequences, 35% to 45% of which appear only once. Sequencing was carried out using glioma tissue, nonneoplastic brain tissue, or PBMCs (not recorded which). The receptors shown here come from a human donor with low-grade glioma or glioblastoma, undergoing nonglioma brain surgery, or in good health (not recorded which).

This clonotype appeared once. Germline and junction disagree at one end, which may indicate a read error. The chain has TRBV6-1 and TRBJ2-4; 12 nucleotides line up with TRBD2. Germline V gene lookup returns CDR1 MNHNS and CDR2 SASEGT. The length of the CDR3 is 19 residues. CDR3 DNA: TGTGCCAGCAGCCTCGGGACTAGCGGGTCCTGGGGGGCCAAAGACATTCAGTACTTC. Translating gives CASSLGTSGSWGAKDIQYF.

V and J are TRBV28 and TRBJ1-2, with D tentatively TRBD1 (6 bases). The CDR3 totals 15 residues. Germline loops: CDR1 MDHEN, CDR2 SYDVKM. V lost 3 bases, J lost 3 bases, and 14 bases lay in between. CDR3 residues: CASSFPGARDYGYTF. CDR3 nucleotides: TGTGCCAGCAGTTTTCCAGGGGCGCGGGACTATGGCTACACCTTC.

This clonotype was observed at least ten times. The V and J genes are TRBV27 and TRBJ1-1, with D possibly matching TRBD1 (6 bases). Trimming pared 6 bases from V and 0 bases from J, leaving 14 bases between. This CDR3 contains 15 residues. Germline V CDR1 and CDR2: MNHEY, SMNVEV (reference sequence). CDR3 protein: CASSTDSLMNTEAFF. CDR3 in DNA: TGTGCCAGCAGCACGGACAGCCTCATGAACACTGAAGCTTTCTTT.

This chain joins TRBV2 and TRBJ2-7, with D maybe TRBD2 (6 bases). V was clipped by 3 bases and J by 3 bases, with 12 bases between them. CDR1 is SNHLY, CDR2 FYNNEI, per germline. The CDR3 loop spans 14 amino acids. The CDR3 nucleotides are TGTGCCAGCAGTGAGGGACTTTCTGGCTACGAGCAGTACTTC. It yields the protein CASSEGLSGYEQYF. Filled out from reference TRBV2 and TRBJ2-7, the complete variable domain reads EPEVTQTPSHQVTQMGQEVILRCVPISNHLYFYWYRQILGQKVEFLVSFYNNEISEKSEIFDDQFSVERPDGSNFTLKIRSTKLEDSAMYFCASSEGLSGYEQYFGPGTRLTVT.

This clonotype was detected many times. One end of the junction does not line up with germline, which may come from a read error. J is TRBJ1-1 and V is TRBV7-2, with D perhaps matching TRBD1 (5 bases). The CDR3 spans 12 residues. Germline CDR1 is SGHTA and CDR2 is FQGNSA. The CDR3 spells CASSLARGSWYF. CDR3 coding DNA: TGTGCCAGCAGCTTAGCGCGGGGCTCCTGGTATTTT.

This clonotype was observed a few times. The rearrangement uses TRBV2 and TRBJ2-7, with 9 bases aligning to TRBD2. CDR3 length equals 13 residues. The J segment lost 5 bases and the V segment lost 8 bases, leaving 7 bases of the junction unmatched. Germline assignment: CDR1 SNHLY and CDR2 FYNNEI. The CDR3 DNA reads as TGTGCCAGCGGCGGGAGGGCCCTCCACGAGCAGTACTTC. Protein: CASGGRALHEQYF.

There are many counts of this clonotype. The V call is TRBV20-1, the J call TRBJ2-3; 14 bases map to TRBD2. J gave up 5 bases and V 5 bases, and 6 bases lay outside the gene matches. The CDR3 spans 15 residues. Per the germline V gene, CDR1 is DFQATT and CDR2 is SNEGSKA (reference sequence). The CDR3 sequence is CSARLAGGRLDTQYF. The CDR3 nucleotides are TGCAGTGCTCGACTAGCGGGAGGGCGCTTAGATACGCAGTATTTT.

This clonotype was seen a few times. The gene calls are TRBV20-1 and TRBJ2-1, with TRBD1 as a possible D gene (5 bases). This CDR3 region has 14 residues. Deletions cut 1 base from V and 8 bases from J, with 15 bases between. Per germline, CDR1 DFQATT and CDR2 SNEGSKA (reference sequence). The CDR3 region has the DNA TGCAGTGCTAGAGTGGGTTTAAGGGGTGATGAGCAGTTCTTC. It yields the protein CSARVGLRGDEQFF.

Regarding this clonotype: A much larger clone differs from this one at a single base, so this may be a read error. The CDR3 DNA reads TGTGCCAGCAGTCTTGGGACAGGGGGCTTGAATCAGCCCCAGCATTTT. It encodes CASSLGTGGLNQPQHF. This chain joins TRBV28 and TRBJ1-5; 12 nucleotides agree with TRBD1. The CDR3 totals 16 residues. V lost 5 bases, J lost 4 bases, and 6 bases stayed unmatched. The germline V gene encodes CDR1 MDHEN and CDR2 SYDVKM.

The chain employs TRBV11-2 and TRBJ1-2; the D gene is possibly TRBD1 (5 bases). The germline V gene has CDR1 SGHAT and CDR2 FQNNGV. This CDR3 contains 13 residues. Trimming took 8 bases from V and 6 from J, leaving 16 bases between them. CDR3 in amino acids: CASDRRGIDGYTF. For the CDR3, the DNA is TGTGCCAGCGACCGAAGGGGAATAGATGGCTACACCTTC.

This clonotype was counted ten times or more. V and J are TRBV2 and TRBJ2-3; D not certain. This CDR3 contains 11 residues. Between the trimmed V and J ends, which lost 3 bases and 4 bases, there was a span of 2 bases. Germline V gene lookup returns CDR1 SNHLY and CDR2 FYNNEI. The CDR3 region has the DNA TGTGCCAGCAGTGATTCAGATACGCAGTATTTT. This translates into CASSDSDTQYF.

With regard to this clonotype: A much more abundant neighbour one base away suggests this may be a read error. The V and J genes are TRBV6-2 or TRBV6-3 and TRBJ1-1, with 7 bases lining up with TRBD1. Per germline, CDR1 MNHEY and CDR2 SVGEGT. This CDR3 is 15 amino acids long. CDR3 coding DNA: TGTGCCAGCAGTTCTTTTTCAGGGGGAGAGACTGAAGCTCTCTTT. Translated: CASSSFSGGETEALF.

This clonotype was counted only a few times. This chain joins TRBV7-3 and TRBJ2-1; D is unclear. V was clipped by 3 bases and J by 1 base, with 7 bases between them. The CDR3 length is 14 residues. CDR1 SGHTA and CDR2 FQGTGA come from the germline V gene. CDR3 sequence (DNA): TGTGCCAGCAGCTTCTTGGGTTCCTACAATGAGCAGTTCTTC. Protein product: CASSFLGSYNEQFF.

The chain joins TRBV7-2 to TRBJ2-6; the D gene is possibly TRBD2 (6 bases). The CDR3 has 17 amino acids. Deletions cut 3 bases from V and 0 bases from J, with 12 bases between. CDR1 is SGHTA, CDR2 FQGNSA, per germline. In DNA, the CDR3 is TGTGCCAGCAGCTTGGGGGGAGCAAACTCTGGGGCCAACGTCCTGACTTTC. Its translation is CASSLGGANSGANVLTF.

This clonotype was counted many times. The chain recombines TRBV2 with TRBJ2-7; no definite D call. The CDR3 loop spans 12 amino acids. Trimming pared 5 bases from V and 3 bases from J, leaving 8 bases between. Germline assignment: CDR1 SNHLY and CDR2 FYNNEI. Here the CDR3 reads CASSRNRYEQYF. In DNA, the CDR3 is TGTGCCAGCAGTCGTAACCGCTACGAGCAGTACTTC.

This chain uses TRBV4-2 with TRBJ2-7, with TRBD1 identical over 7 bases. The CDR3 spans 15 residues. Per germline, CDR1 LGHNA and CDR2 YNFKEQ. With V trimmed by 6 bases and J by 0 bases, 8 bases remained unmatched. The CDR3 coding sequence is TGTGCCAGCAGTCAGAAGGGGGCAAGCTCCTACGAGCAGTACTTC. The encoded protein is CASSQKGASSYEQYF.

The table lists this clonotype with a few counts. The chain carries TRBV7-2 and TRBJ2-2; weak D call: TRBD2 (5 bases). V dropped 2 bases and J dropped 4 bases, with 11 bases sitting between them. Germline CDR1 and CDR2: SGHTA and FQGNSA. The CDR3 loop spans 15 amino acids. CDR3 loop: CASSLYGRATGELFF. The CDR3 DNA reads TGTGCCAGCAGCTTATACGGGCGGGCCACCGGGGAGCTGTTTTTT.

This clonotype occurred a few times. The gene calls are TRBV6-2 or TRBV6-3 and TRBJ2-1; 9 bases map to TRBD1. The germline CDR1 and CDR2 sequences are MNHEY and SVGEGT. V shed 2 bases and J 0 bases; nucleotides not matched to a gene: 17. CDR3 length: 21 residues. CDR3 coding DNA: TGTGCCAGCAGTTACGGGCGCCGGGACAGGGTAGCGCAGAGCTCCTACAATGAGCAGTTCTTC. Its translation is CASSYGRRDRVAQSSYNEQFF.

As for this clonotype: This clone may be a read error of a much larger clone one base away. V usage is TRBV28 and J usage is TRBJ2-1, with 7 bases identical to TRBD2. CDR1 is MDHEN and CDR2 is SYDVKM in the germline V gene. The CDR3 sequence is 12 residues long. The CDR3 is CASSRTRSEEFF. The CDR3 DNA reads as TGTGCCAGCAGTCGGACTAGAAGTGAGGAGTTCTTC.

The V gene is TRBV4-1, the J gene TRBJ2-1; TRBD2 agrees at 8 bases. V gave up 4 bases and J gave up 16 bases; unmatched junction bases: 12. This CDR3 is 13 amino acids long. Germline V lookup: CDR1 MGHRA, CDR2 YSYEKL. The CDR3 here is CASSLGGSGSQFF. CDR3 DNA sequence: TGCGCCAGCAGCCTGGGCGGAAGCGGGAGTCAATTCTTC.

This clonotype has more than one count but fewer than ten. The rearrangement joins TRBV7-3 to TRBJ2-3; 16 bases fit TRBD2. V was clipped by 0 bases and J by 1 base; unmatched bases: 7. CDR3 length equals 20 residues. Germline V gives CDR1 SGHTA, CDR2 FQGTGA. CDR3: CASSLTGGLAGGPGTDTQYF. The CDR3 DNA reads as TGTGCCAGCAGCTTAACGGGGGGACTAGCGGGAGGGCCGGGCACAGATACGCAGTATTTT.

This clonotype was seen at least ten times. This chain uses TRBV27 with TRBJ2-3; no definite D call. The CDR3 has 11 residues. In germline, CDR1 is MNHEY, CDR2 SMNVEV (reference sequence). The V gene lost 2 bases and the J gene lost 7 bases, with 4 bases spanning the gap. This chain's CDR3 is CASSLGNTQYF. CDR3 DNA: TGTGCCAGCAGTTTAGGAAATACGCAGTATTTT.

The sample holds a few counts of this clonotype. The CDR3 DNA is TGTGCCAGCAGTGAATTGACAGGGGATCAGCCCCAGCATTTT. This sequence encodes CASSELTGDQPQHF. The gene calls are TRBV2 and TRBJ1-5, with 8 bases matching TRBD1. Germline V gives CDR1 SNHLY, CDR2 FYNNEI. The CDR3 covers 14 residues. J lost 5 bases, V lost 2 bases, and 2 bases had no gene match. The full variable domain, with the rest looked up from reference TRBV2 and TRBJ1-5, is EPEVTQTPSHQVTQMGQEVILRCVPISNHLYFYWYRQILGQKVEFLVSFYNNEISEKSEIFDDQFSVERPDGSNFTLKIRSTKLEDSAMYFCASSELTGDQPQHFGDGTRLSIL.

This clonotype was seen only a few times. CDR3 amino acids: CSADQGIYGYTF. The CDR3 DNA reads TGCAGTGCTGATCAGGGGATCTATGGCTACACCTTC. This chain joins TRBV20-1 and TRBJ1-2, with TRBD1 as a possible D gene (6 bases). In germline, CDR1 is DFQATT, CDR2 SNEGSKA (reference sequence). The CDR3 has 12 amino acids. V dropped 5 bases and J dropped 4 bases, with 11 bases sitting between them.

On this clonotype: Given a much more abundant clone one base away, this may be a read error. This likely comes from a read error, as the CDR3 has no conserved phenylalanine or tryptophan at its end. The chain recombines TRBV28 with TRBJ2-3; D unclear. V was cut by 2 bases and J by 7 bases, with 10 bases left in between. Germline V gene sequence: CDR1 MDHEN, CDR2 SYDVKM. This CDR3 is 13 amino acids long. Here the CDR3 reads CASSLGWSNTQYS. CDR3 coding DNA: TGTGCCAGCAGTTTAGGTTGGTCCAATACGCAGTATTCT.

This clonotype was seen a handful of times. This CDR3 reads CASSQYPPGPSFGQYF. Here the CDR3 DNA reads TGTGCCAGCAGTCAATACCCCCCCGGGCCCTCCTTCGGGCAGTACTTC. The chain links TRBV28 to TRBJ2-7; D uncertain. Trimming stripped 5 bases from V and 9 bases from J, with 26 bases between. The CDR3 extends over 16 amino acids. Germline values: CDR1 MDHEN, CDR2 SYDVKM. Variable domain in full (rest from reference TRBV28 and TRBJ2-7): DVKVTQSSRYLVKRTGEKVFLECVQDMDHENMFWYRQDPGLGLRLIYFSYDVKMKEKGDIPEGYSVSREKKERFSLILESASTNQTSMYLCASSQYPPGPSFGQYFGPGTRLTVT.

On this clonotype: A much more abundant neighbour one base away suggests this may be a read error. The chain has TRBV6-2 or TRBV6-3 and TRBJ2-1; weak D call: TRBD1 (5 bases). The V end lost 11 bases, the J end lost 1 base, and 12 bases lay between the germline ends. CDR1 is MNHEY, CDR2 SVGEGT, per germline. This CDR3 is built from 13 residues. CDR3 sequence (DNA): TGTGCCGGCACCAGACAGTCCTACAATGAGCAGTTCTTC. Protein product: CAGTRQSYNEQFF.

This clonotype was counted only a few times. V gene TRBV2 combines with J gene TRBJ1-2; no firm D call. This CDR3 has 13 residues. Germline loops: CDR1 SNHLY, CDR2 FYNNEI. V gave up 7 bases and J gave up 5 bases, with 14 bases separating them. CDR3 sequence (DNA): TGTGCCAGCATGGGCGGGAATTGGTATGGCTACACCTTC. It codes for CASMGGNWYGYTF.